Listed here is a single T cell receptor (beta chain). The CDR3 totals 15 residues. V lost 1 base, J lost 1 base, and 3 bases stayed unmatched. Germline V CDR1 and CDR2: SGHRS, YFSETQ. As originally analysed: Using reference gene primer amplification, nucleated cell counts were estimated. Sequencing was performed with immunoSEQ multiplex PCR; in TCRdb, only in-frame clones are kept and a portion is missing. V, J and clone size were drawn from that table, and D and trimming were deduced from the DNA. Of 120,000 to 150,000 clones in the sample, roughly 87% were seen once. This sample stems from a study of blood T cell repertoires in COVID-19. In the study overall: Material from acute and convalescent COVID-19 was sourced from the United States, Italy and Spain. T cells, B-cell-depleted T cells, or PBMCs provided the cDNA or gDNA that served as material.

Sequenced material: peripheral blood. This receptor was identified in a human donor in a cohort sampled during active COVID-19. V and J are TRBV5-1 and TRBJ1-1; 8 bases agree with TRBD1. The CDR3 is CASSLSGGGNTEAFF. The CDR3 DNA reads TGCGCCAGCAGCTTGTCAGGGGGCGGGAACACTGAAGCTTTCTTT.